One sample yielded the 26 T cell receptor beta chains listed below, sequenced in a study of regulatory T cells in long-lasting Graves disease. Both iRepertoire HTBI primers and Arm-PCR of CDR3 regions were used to build the TCR beta libraries. MiXCR was run by TCRdb on the multiplex PCR reads, yielding one entry per CDR3 protein. This repertoire shows around 400,000 distinct CDR3 sequences, around 16% found once; its top ten account for 22%. Noted time point: newly diagnosed GD, antithyroid drugs for less than 3 months. With RNA extracted from PBMCs as input, the TCR library was made. This specimen was peripheral blood mononuclear cells (PBMCs), taken at new diagnosis, from a patient treated with antithyroid drugs. The receptors were gathered from a female donor with Graves disease.

The table lists this clonotype with many counts. The chain couples TRBV12-3 or TRBV12-4 to TRBJ2-7; no clear D. Deletions cut 2 bases from V and 2 bases from J, with 13 bases between. The CDR3 totals 15 residues. The CDR3 loop reads CASSLFGSTAYEQYF. DNA of the CDR3: TGTGCCAGCAGTTTATTCGGGTCTACCGCCTACGAGCAGTACTTC.

V and J are TRBV7-3 and TRBJ2-2; a possible D gene is TRBD2 (6 bases). Trimming shortened V by 4 bases and J by 7 bases, and 13 bases separated the two germline ends. There are 14 residues in the CDR3. Germline CDR1 reads SGHTA; CDR2 reads FQGTGA. The DNA for the CDR3 is TGTGCCAGCAGCTCCCCGGGAGAGGACGGGGAGCTGTTTTTT. Amino acid sequence: CASSSPGEDGELFF.

In this sample, this clonotype turned up a few times. Being one base from a much bigger clone, this may be a read error. The chain carries TRBV3-1 and TRBJ2-2; tentatively, D is TRBD2 (5 bases). The CDR3 runs 15 residues. The germline V gene has CDR1 LGHDT and CDR2 YNNKEL (reference sequence). The CDR3, as DNA: TGTGCCAGCAGTCCCCTCGAGGGAGACACCGGGGAGCTGGTTTTT. The encoded protein is CASSPLEGDTGELVF.

This clonotype showed up many times. The CDR3 bases are TGTGCCACCAGCTCTTTTACAGGGGGTCGGCCCAAAGAGACCCAGTACTTC. Its protein product is CATSSFTGGRPKETQYF. V gene TRBV24-1 combines with J gene TRBJ2-5; 8 bases align to TRBD1. There are 17 residues in the CDR3. J lost 3 bases, V lost 7 bases, and 15 bases had no gene match. Germline values: CDR1 KGHDR, CDR2 SFDVKD.

This chain uses TRBV27 with TRBJ2-3; perhaps D is TRBD1 or TRBD2 (5 bases each). Trimming removed 3 bases at V and 0 bases at J, with 19 bases between. CDR1 MNHEY and CDR2 SMNVEV come from the germline V gene (reference sequence). The CDR3 extends over 18 amino acids. The CDR3 DNA follows: TGTGCCAGCAGTTTTACCTCCGGGACCCCGGACAGCACAGATACGCAGTATTTT. Translation gives CASSFTSGTPDSTDTQYF.

This clonotype was seen repeatedly, ten times or more. The genes are TRBV27 and TRBJ2-5; 11 bases align to TRBD2. CDR3 size: 15 residues. The germline gives CDR1 MNHEY, CDR2 SMNVEV (reference sequence). V lost 2 bases, J lost 3 bases, and 2 bases stayed unmatched. In nucleotides, the CDR3 is TGTGCCAGCAGTTTAAGACTAGCGGGAAAAGAGACCCAGTACTTC. Its translation is CASSLRLAGKETQYF.

V is TRBV5-4 and J is TRBJ2-1; perhaps TRBD1 as D (5 bases). The V end was cut by 1 base, the J end by 7 bases, with 9 bases between. Germline CDR1 and CDR2: SGHNT and YYREEE (reference sequence). CDR3 length: 13 residues. CDR3 DNA: TGTGCCAGCAGCTTGCAGGGTGCGAATGAGCAGTTCTTC. It codes for CASSLQGANEQFF.

This clonotype was seen many times. This chain uses TRBV28 with TRBJ2-2; 7 bases map to TRBD2. The CDR3 length is 15 residues. CDR1 is MDHEN, CDR2 SYDVKM, per germline. The trim removed 7 bases at V and 0 bases at J, leaving 5 bases unmatched. The CDR3 sequence is CASKNGRTNTGELFF. In DNA, the CDR3 is TGTGCCAGCAAAAACGGGAGGACGAACACCGGGGAGCTGTTTTTT. Supplemented by reference TRBV28 and TRBJ2-2, the full variable domain reads DVKVTQSSRYLVKRTGEKVFLECVQDMDHENMFWYRQDPGLGLRLIYFSYDVKMKEKGDIPEGYSVSREKKERFSLILESASTNQTSMYLCASKNGRTNTGELFFGEGSRLTVL.

The chain combines TRBV6-1 with TRBJ2-1; TRBD1 matches 7 bases. V gave up 9 bases and J gave up 3 bases; unmatched junction bases: 11. CDR1 MNHNS and CDR2 SASEGT come from the germline V gene. This CDR3 has 15 amino acids. CDR3 sequence (DNA): TGTGCCAGTCGATCTCGGGACAGCCTCTACAATGAGCAGTTCTTC. Amino acid sequence: CASRSRDSLYNEQFF.

This clonotype showed up many times. The chain joins TRBV7-9 to TRBJ1-1; D might be TRBD1 (5 bases). From germline, CDR1 is SEHNR and CDR2 FQNEAQ (reference sequence). V was cut by 4 bases and J by 1 base, with 16 bases left in between. The CDR3 is 16 residues long. The CDR3 DNA follows: TGTGCCAGCAGCTGGGACCTAGCGGAGAGGAACACTGAAGCTTTCTTT. Translation: CASSWDLAERNTEAFF.

Ten or more counts support this clonotype. The chain carries TRBV29-1 and TRBJ1-1, with 9 bases that match TRBD1. CDR1 SQVTM and CDR2 ANQGSEA come from the germline V gene. V trimming: 1 base; J trimming: 6 bases; junction bases outside the gene matches: 6. There are 14 residues in the CDR3. The CDR3 DNA sequence: TGCAGCGTTGAAGTTTTCGACAGGGGGTCTGAAGCTTTCTTT. It yields the protein CSVEVFDRGSEAFF.

There are many counts of this clonotype. The chain is built from TRBV4-2 and TRBJ1-2, with D possibly being TRBD1 (5 bases). The CDR3 loop spans 14 amino acids. Germline CDR1 and CDR2: LGHNA and YNFKEQ. Trimming removed 6 bases from V and 0 bases from J, with 11 bases in between. The CDR3 DNA is TGTGCCAGCAGTGAGAGACAGACTAACTATGGCTACACCTTC. This translates into CASSERQTNYGYTF.

This clonotype was counted only a few times. This chain joins TRBV10-1 and TRBJ2-3, with 9 bases that match TRBD2. CDR3 length: 18 residues. With V trimmed by 4 bases and J by 3 bases, 14 bases remained unmatched. Germline V gene lookup returns CDR1 WNHNN and CDR2 SYGVQD (reference sequence). The CDR3 reads CASSASIAGDRGTDTQYF. CDR3 DNA: TGCGCCAGCAGTGCTTCTATAGCGGGAGATCGAGGGACAGATACGCAGTATTTT.

Details on this clonotype: A much larger clone sits a single nucleotide away, making a read error possible. The V and J genes are TRBV7-9 and TRBJ1-1, with D possibly matching TRBD1 (5 bases). CDR1 SEHNR and CDR2 FQNEAQ come from the germline V gene (reference sequence). The CDR3 loop spans 11 amino acids. CDR3 sequence (DNA): TGTGCCAGCAGAAACGGAGGGGAAGCTCTCTTT. This encodes CASRNGGEALF.

On this clonotype itself: A read error is likely here: a far larger clone is one base away. V is TRBV3-1 and J is TRBJ2-1, with TRBD1 matching 10 bases. The J call may not be correct, given that the DNA end is closer to TRBJ2-5. The CDR3 is 15 residues long. The germline CDR1 and CDR2 sequences are LGHDT and YNNKEL (reference sequence). The CDR3 loop reads CASSQGTGGGGTQYF. The CDR3 DNA follows: TGTGCCAGCAGCCAAGGGACAGGGGGGGGGGGGACCCAGTACTTC.

The CDR3 nucleotides read TGTGCCAGCAGCAAAGGGCGTAATCAGCCCCAGCATTTT. This sequence encodes CASSKGRNQPQHF. The chain carries TRBV7-3 and TRBJ1-5; D is unresolved. The CDR3 is 13 residues long. Trimming took 5 bases from V and 4 from J, leaving 9 bases between them. Germline V gene sequence: CDR1 SGHTA, CDR2 FQGTGA.

This clonotype was counted ten times or more. The chain links TRBV27 to TRBJ2-7; perhaps TRBD2 as D (6 bases). This CDR3 region has 15 residues. V lost 3 bases and J lost 3, with 15 bases in between. In germline, CDR1 is MNHEY, CDR2 SMNVEV (reference sequence). CDR3 residues: CASSFGGRSYYEQYF. Written as DNA, the CDR3 is TGTGCCAGCAGTTTTGGAGGGCGCAGTTACTACGAGCAGTACTTC.

In its sample, this clonotype was seen many times. The genes are TRBV12-3 or TRBV12-4 and TRBJ2-1; D gene uncertain. The CDR3 extends over 12 amino acids. With 3 bases removed from V and 7 bases from J, the gap between germline ends came to 7 bases. CDR3 DNA sequence: TGTGCCAGCAGTTTGAGTATAAATGAGCAGTTCTTC. Its translation: CASSLSINEQFF.

This clonotype was seen repeatedly, ten times or more. V gene TRBV6-1 combines with J gene TRBJ1-2, with no clear D. The CDR3 consists of 14 residues. Germline V gives CDR1 MNHNS, CDR2 SASEGT. Trimming removed 6 bases at V and 0 bases at J, with 11 bases between. The CDR3 protein is CASRAGLSNYGYTF. The CDR3, as DNA: TGTGCCAGCAGGGCGGGCCTATCTAACTATGGCTACACCTTC.

This clonotype was found a few times. The chain is built from TRBV27 and TRBJ2-2, with 7 nucleotides matching TRBD2. The germline V gene encodes CDR1 MNHEY and CDR2 SMNVEV (reference sequence). V shed 0 bases, J shed 6 bases, and the junction held 13 bases outside the gene matches. The CDR3 spans 18 residues. CDR3 sequence: CASSLSRGGASIAGELFF. The CDR3 DNA is TGTGCCAGCAGTTTATCTCGGGGAGGGGCTAGCATCGCCGGGGAGCTGTTTTTT.

The V call is TRBV7-9, the J call TRBJ2-7; D is possibly TRBD1 (6 bases). Trimming pared 5 bases from V and 3 bases from J, leaving 14 bases between. The CDR3 sequence is 14 residues long. Germline V gene sequence: CDR1 SEHNR, CDR2 FQNEAQ (reference sequence). This CDR3 reads CASSPRDIYYEQYF. The CDR3 DNA reads as TGTGCCAGCAGCCCCCGGGACATTTACTACGAGCAGTACTTC.

This clonotype occurred many times. CDR3 residues: CASSLVDRGLYEQYF. The DNA of the CDR3 is TGTGCCAGCAGCTTAGTGGACAGGGGGCTATACGAGCAGTACTTC. V usage is TRBV7-9 and J usage is TRBJ2-7; 11 bases fit TRBD1. This CDR3 spans 15 amino acids. Germline V gene data show CDR1 as SEHNR and CDR2 as FQNEAQ (reference sequence). Trimming at V came to 1 base and at J to 4 bases, leaving 3 bases not matched to a gene. Drawing the rest from reference TRBV7-9 and TRBJ2-7, the complete variable domain is DTGVSQNPRHKITKRGQNVTFRCDPISEHNRLYWYRQTLGQGPEFLTYFQNEAQLEKSRLLSDRFSAERPKGSFSTLEIQRTEQGDSAMYLCASSLVDRGLYEQYFGPGTRLTVT.

In the case of this clonotype: With a much larger clone just one base away, this may be a read error. The chain joins TRBV2 to TRBJ2-1, with 10 bases aligning to TRBD2. The CDR3 has 14 amino acids. Looked up from germline, CDR1 is SNHLY and CDR2 is FYNNEI. CDR3 coding DNA: TGTGCCAGCAGTGAAATAGCGGGAGGAGAGACCCAGCACTTC. The encoded protein is CASSEIAGGETQHF.

Ten or more counts support this clonotype. The chain carries TRBV28 and TRBJ2-5, with D tentatively TRBD1 (5 bases). This CDR3 region has 16 residues. CDR1 MDHEN and CDR2 SYDVKM come from the germline V gene. Trimming shortened V by 5 bases and J by 5 bases, and 21 bases separated the two germline ends. CDR3 amino acids: CASSLDSRALGETQYF. The CDR3 DNA is TGTGCCAGCAGTCTCGACAGCAGGGCCCTCGGGGAGACCCAGTACTTC.

The rearrangement uses TRBV6-2 or TRBV6-3 and TRBJ2-5, with 7 bases aligning to TRBD1. The J call is uncertain, as TRBJ2-7 better fits the DNA end. The germline gives CDR1 MNHEY, CDR2 SVGEGT. The CDR3 extends over 14 amino acids. The CDR3 is CASSYSTGIHEQYF. The CDR3 DNA follows: TGTGCCAGCAGTTACTCGACAGGGATTCACGAGCAGTACTTC.

This clonotype was found many times. This chain joins TRBV7-3 and TRBJ2-1, with 10 bases fitting TRBD2. Germline CDR1 is SGHTA and CDR2 is FQGTGA. The CDR3 runs to 13 residues. V lost 5 bases, J lost 9 bases, and 4 bases stayed unmatched. The CDR3 nucleotides are TGTGCCAGCAGCAAGGGACTAGCGAGTGAGCAGTTCTTC. This codes for CASSKGLASEQFF.